The text below deals with one T cell receptor (beta chain). This sample was included in a study of T-cell reconstitution after alpha-beta-depleted transplantation in children. Unique molecular identifiers were incorporated during preparation of the TCRbeta library. TCRdb ran MiXCR on the PCR reads and lists one entry per CDR3 protein. The sample yields about 540,000 distinct CDR3 sequences, around 17% seen once. This specimen consisted of PBMCs from the stem cell graft donor, obtained from the stem cell graft. The TCR sequence derives from a human donor who donated a stem cell graft to a child with acute lymphoblastic leukemia.

DNA of the CDR3: TGTGCCAGCAGTTTATACAGGGAGCGGGTCACTGAAGCTTTCTTT. Amino acids: CASSLYRERVTEAFF. The chain joins TRBV27 to TRBJ1-1, with D possibly matching TRBD1 (6 bases). The CDR3 spans 15 residues. Between the trimmed V and J ends, which lost 1 base and 4 bases, there was a span of 13 bases. Germline lookup yields CDR1 MNHEY and CDR2 SMNVEV (reference sequence).